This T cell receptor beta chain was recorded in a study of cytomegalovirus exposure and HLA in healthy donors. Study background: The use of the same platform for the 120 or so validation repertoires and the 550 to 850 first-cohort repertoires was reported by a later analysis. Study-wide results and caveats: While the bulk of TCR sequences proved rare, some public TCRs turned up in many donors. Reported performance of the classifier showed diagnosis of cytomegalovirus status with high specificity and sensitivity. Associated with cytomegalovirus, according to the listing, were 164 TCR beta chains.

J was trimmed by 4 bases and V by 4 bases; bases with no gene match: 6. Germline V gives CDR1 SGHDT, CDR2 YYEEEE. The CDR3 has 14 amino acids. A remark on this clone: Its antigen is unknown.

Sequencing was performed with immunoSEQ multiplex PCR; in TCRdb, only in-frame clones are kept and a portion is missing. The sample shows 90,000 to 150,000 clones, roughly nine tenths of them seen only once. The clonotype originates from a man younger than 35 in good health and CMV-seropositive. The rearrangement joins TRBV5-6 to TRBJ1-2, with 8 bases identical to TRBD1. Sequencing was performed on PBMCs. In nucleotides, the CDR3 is TGTGCCAGCAGCCTACCCGGGACAGGCTATGGCTACACCTTC. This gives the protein CASSLPGTGYGYTF.